This T cell receptor beta chain stems from a study of T-cell reconstitution after alpha-beta-depleted transplantation in children. The CDR3 is 13 amino acids. With 4 bases clipped from V and 6 bases from J, the junction kept 3 bases outside the gene matches. Germline V lookup: CDR1 MNHEY, CDR2 SMNVEV (reference sequence). TCRbeta library construction was performed incorporating unique molecular identifiers. In TCRdb, the PCR reads were re-called with MiXCR into one record per CDR3 protein. This sample yields about 260,000 distinct CDR3 sequences, of which approximately 8% are seen a single time; under 8% belongs to the top ten.

The TCR comes from a male patient younger than 18 who had a stem cell transplant for acute lymphoblastic leukemia, so the T cells may come from the graft donor. The chain employs TRBV27 and TRBJ2-1; the match to TRBD2 covers 7 bases. Sequenced material: PBMCs, mostly from graft donor cells, taken 180 days after TCRalphabeta/CD19-depleted stem cell transplant. CDR3 in amino acids: CASSSWTSNEQFF. The CDR3 DNA follows: TGTGCCAGCAGTTCCTGGACTAGCAATGAGCAGTTCTTC.